This entry lists 20 T cell receptor beta chains sequenced from one sample in a study of T cell repertoires in cytomegalovirus infection. TCRdb reprocessed the reads with MiXCR, giving one entry per CDR3 protein. This table holds fewer than 550,000 distinct CDR3 sequences, about a quarter found once. The material sequenced was PBMCs. The source is a human donor in good health (CMV status not recorded). Some clones in this sample may be carry-over from other donors' samples.

The DNA for the CDR3 is TGTGCCAGCAGCGACGACAACAGGGGCGACCACAATGAGCAGTTCTTC. It yields the protein CASSDDNRGDHNEQFF. The chain employs TRBV6-4 and TRBJ2-1, with TRBD1 matching 7 bases. The CDR3 runs to 16 residues. CDR1 and CDR2 from the germline V gene are MRHNA and SNTAGT. V lost 6 bases and J lost 5; bases outside the gene matches: 13.

The V gene is TRBV6-5, the J gene TRBJ1-2, with 8 nucleotides matching TRBD1. The CDR3 has 15 amino acids. Germline CDR1 reads MNHEY; CDR2 reads SVGAGI. The V gene end was trimmed by 0 bases and the J gene end by 3 bases; junction bases not matched to a gene: 3. The CDR3 protein is CASSYSGQGDYGYTF. Written as DNA, the CDR3 is TGTGCCAGCAGTTACTCTGGACAGGGCGACTATGGCTACACCTTC.

V is TRBV27 and J is TRBJ2-3; the D gene is possibly TRBD1 (6 bases). The V end was cut by 2 bases, the J end by 4 bases, with 7 bases between. Germline V gene data show CDR1 as MNHEY and CDR2 as SMNVEV (reference sequence). The CDR3 is 13 residues long. CDR3 residues: CASSLRTADTQYF. The CDR3 nucleotides read TGTGCCAGCAGTTTAAGGACAGCAGATACGCAGTATTTT.

This clonotype was picked up many times. V and J are TRBV7-2 and TRBJ2-2, with TRBD1 identical over 10 bases. The germline V gene has CDR1 SGHTA and CDR2 FQGNSA. The CDR3 has 15 amino acids. V lost 2 bases, J lost 6 bases, and 3 bases stayed unmatched. CDR3 loop: CASSLRTGGAGELFF. In nucleotides, the CDR3 is TGTGCCAGCAGCTTACGGACAGGGGGGGCCGGGGAGCTGTTTTTT. The full variable domain, with the rest looked up from reference TRBV7-2 and TRBJ2-2, is GAGVSQSPSNKVTEKGKDVELRCDPISGHTALYWYRQSLGQGLEFLIYFQGNSAPDKSGLPSDRFSAERTGGSVSTLTIQRTQQEDSAVYLCASSLRTGGAGELFFGEGSRLTVL.

The gene calls are TRBV6-6 and TRBJ1-1; TRBD1 matches 7 bases. With 8 bases clipped from V and 6 bases from J, the junction kept 12 bases outside the gene matches. The CDR3 covers 14 residues. Germline values: CDR1 MNHNY, CDR2 SVGAGI (reference sequence). The CDR3 DNA reads as TGTGCCAGCCTTTATCCCGACAGGGTCGCTGAAGCTTTCTTT. It translates to CASLYPDRVAEAFF.

V gene TRBV4-3 combines with J gene TRBJ2-2; possible D gene TRBD2, 5 bases. Trimming left V 0 bases short and J 0 bases short, with 11 bases between. The germline V gene has CDR1 LGHNA and CDR2 YSLEER. The CDR3 contains 17 residues. CDR3 loop: CASSQERGFANTGELFF. Written as DNA, the CDR3 is TGCGCCAGCAGCCAAGAAAGAGGGTTCGCGAACACCGGGGAGCTGTTTTTT.

V usage is TRBV24-1 and J usage is TRBJ2-5, with 14 bases identical to TRBD2. The CDR3 is made up of 17 amino acids. The V segment lost 5 bases and the J segment 2 bases; nucleotides outside the gene matches: 6. Germline CDR1 and CDR2: KGHDR and SFDVKD. This chain's CDR3 is CATSAWTSGRNQETQYF. For the CDR3, the DNA is TGTGCCACCAGTGCCTGGACTAGCGGGAGGAATCAAGAGACCCAGTACTTC.

The table lists this clonotype with a few counts. The chain uses TRBV4-1 and TRBJ1-1; 10 nucleotides match TRBD1. V dropped 2 bases and J dropped 5; count of bases not matched to a gene: 5. The germline gives CDR1 MGHRA, CDR2 YSYEKL. This CDR3 spans 15 amino acids. The CDR3 DNA reads TGCGCCAGCAGCCAATGGGACAGGGGTTATACTGAAGCTTTCTTT. This translates into CASSQWDRGYTEAFF.

The chain joins TRBV29-1 to TRBJ1-1; tentative D call: TRBD1 (5 bases). Germline lookup yields CDR1 SQVTM and CDR2 ANQGSEA. V lost 6 bases and J 2 bases, leaving 19 bases between the germline ends. This CDR3 region has 15 residues. CDR3 DNA: TGCAGCGTCGGGGGTGGGGAAGCGAGTAACACTGAAGCTTTCTTT. Amino acid sequence: CSVGGGEASNTEAFF.

The V gene is TRBV12-3 or TRBV12-4, the J gene TRBJ1-2; D unclear. This CDR3 region has 14 residues. Trimming pared 8 bases from V and 2 bases from J, leaving 15 bases between. CDR3 sequence (DNA): TGTGCCAGCGTTCTTTCCCAGATCAACTATGGCTACACCTTC. This sequence encodes CASVLSQINYGYTF.

The chain combines TRBV2 with TRBJ2-5; D unclear. Germline lookup yields CDR1 SNHLY and CDR2 FYNNEI. V lost 4 bases and J 5 bases, leaving 26 bases between the germline ends. The CDR3 is 18 amino acids. CDR3 nucleotide sequence: TGTGCCAGCAGTGTCTTGGGCAATCTCGAAGGGCCAACGGAGACCCAGTACTTC. Translated, it gives CASSVLGNLEGPTETQYF.

In this sample, this clonotype turned up many times. The J gene is TRBJ2-3, the V gene TRBV19; the match to TRBD2 covers 9 bases. V gave up 6 bases and J gave up 2 bases; unmatched junction bases: 6. CDR3 length equals 15 residues. Germline V CDR1 and CDR2: LNHDA, SQIVND (reference sequence). CDR3 loop: CASSPPGLATDTQYF. The DNA of the CDR3 is TGTGCCAGTAGCCCGCCGGGACTAGCCACAGATACGCAGTATTTT.

The rearrangement links TRBV11-2 to TRBJ2-7; 15 bases align to TRBD2. The length of the CDR3 is 22 residues. CDR1 is SGHAT and CDR2 is FQNNGV in the germline V gene. V shed 4 bases and J 4 bases; nucleotides not matched to a gene: 23. This CDR3 is CASSWFGAPTAGTSGRRYEQYF. CDR3 in DNA: TGTGCCAGCAGCTGGTTCGGGGCACCTACAGCTGGGACTAGCGGGAGGAGGTACGAGCAGTACTTC.

This clonotype has a count of ten or more. The genes are TRBV18 and TRBJ2-5; D remains ambiguous. This CDR3 has 11 residues. Germline CDR1 is KGHSH and CDR2 is LQKENI. V gave up 8 bases and J gave up 1 base, with 5 bases separating them. The CDR3 loop reads CASSPQETQYF. The CDR3 coding sequence is TGTGCCAGCAGCCCCCAAGAGACCCAGTACTTC.

V usage is TRBV7-9 and J usage is TRBJ2-1; 8 nucleotides match TRBD2. The germline gives CDR1 SEHNR, CDR2 FQNEAQ (reference sequence). V gave up 5 bases and J gave up 9 bases; unmatched junction bases: 9. The CDR3 loop spans 14 amino acids. The DNA of the CDR3 is TGTGCCAGCAGCCCGAAGCCCACTAGCGGTGAGCAGTTCTTC. Amino acids: CASSPKPTSGEQFF.

The rearrangement joins TRBV5-6 to TRBJ2-7, with D possibly being TRBD1 (6 bases). The germline gives CDR1 SGHDT, CDR2 YYEEEE. Trimming pared 6 bases from V and 0 bases from J, leaving 10 bases between. The CDR3 totals 13 residues. CDR3 sequence (DNA): TGTGCCAGCAACCCGGACAGCTCCTACGAGCAGTACTTC. Its protein product is CASNPDSSYEQYF. Supplemented by reference TRBV5-6 and TRBJ2-7, the full variable domain reads DAGVTQSPTHLIKTRGQQVTLRCSPKSGHDTVSWYQQALGQGPQFIFQYYEEEERQRGNFPDRFSGHQFPNYSSELNVNALLLGDSALYLCASNPDSSYEQYFGPGTRLTVT.

This clonotype was recorded a few times. This rearrangement joins TRBV12-3 or TRBV12-4 to TRBJ1-2, with D perhaps matching TRBD1 (6 bases). Trimming took 8 bases from V and 4 from J, leaving 17 bases between them. CDR3 length: 14 amino acids. The CDR3 DNA follows: TGTGCCAGCGGCTCGGGGGGCTTCGGCTATGGCTACACCTTC. Its protein is CASGSGGFGYGYTF.

This clonotype was observed a handful of times. The V gene is TRBV20-1, the J gene TRBJ2-6, with 12 bases that match TRBD2. V trimming: 7 bases; J trimming: 0 bases; junction bases outside the gene matches: 1. The CDR3 extends over 15 amino acids. Per germline, CDR1 DFQATT and CDR2 SNEGSKA (reference sequence). CDR3 residues: CSGTSGDSGANVLTF. DNA for the CDR3: TGCAGTGGGACTAGCGGGGACTCTGGGGCCAACGTCCTGACTTTC.

This chain joins TRBV12-3 or TRBV12-4 and TRBJ2-3; 9 bases are a match to TRBD2. The ends lost 8 bases at V and 5 bases at J; junction bases unmatched: 11. This CDR3 has 15 amino acids. CDR3 nucleotide sequence: TGTGCCAGCTCTTTACTGCGGGAGGGCGAAGATACGCAGTATTTT. It encodes CASSLLREGEDTQYF.

The chain links TRBV7-6 to TRBJ1-1; maybe TRBD1 (6 bases). Per germline, CDR1 SGHVS and CDR2 FNYEAQ. Trimming took 5 bases from V and 6 from J, leaving 19 bases between them. The CDR3 consists of 15 residues. CDR3 sequence: CASSVPTGVRAEAFF. Here the CDR3 DNA reads TGTGCCAGCAGCGTCCCGACAGGCGTTAGGGCTGAAGCTTTCTTT.